Shown below are 6 T cell receptor beta chains from a single sample sequenced in a study of blood T cell repertoires in COVID-19. Measured with immunoSEQ multiplex PCR; TCRdb has only the in-frame clones, and not every one. In the table there are roughly 250,000 clones, about 83% of which are singletons. The sample comprised peripheral blood. The receptors shown here come from a man aged 50 to 59 with acute or convalescent COVID-19.

CDR3 protein: CATAGLAGGADTQYF. The CDR3 nucleotides read TGTGCCACCGCGGGACTAGCGGGAGGGGCAGATACGCAGTATTTT. The chain joins TRBV28 to TRBJ2-3; 16 nucleotides match TRBD2. Germline CDR1 and CDR2: MDHEN and SYDVKM. The J segment lost 4 bases and the V segment lost 10 bases, leaving 5 bases of the junction unmatched. The length of the CDR3 is 15 residues.

The chain carries TRBV29-1 and TRBJ2-7; 7 nucleotides line up with TRBD1. The CDR3 spans 13 residues. Per germline, CDR1 SQVTM and CDR2 ANQGSEA. Losses at the gene ends were 3 bases for V and 6 bases for J; bases not matched to a gene: 8. The CDR3 loop reads CSVDNRGGGEQYF. The CDR3, as DNA: TGCAGCGTTGATAACAGGGGCGGTGGCGAGCAGTACTTC.

DNA of the CDR3: TGTGCTAGTGGTTTGCCCGTCGGGGAGGGCTCCTACGAGCAGTACTTC. This encodes CASGLPVGEGSYEQYF. The chain has TRBV12-5 and TRBJ2-7; 7 bases are a match to TRBD2. In germline, CDR1 is LGHNT, CDR2 FRNRAP. V was clipped by 2 bases and J by 0 bases; unmatched bases: 7. The length of the CDR3 is 16 residues. The full variable domain, rest sourced from reference TRBV12-5 and TRBJ2-7, is DARVTQTPRHKVTEMGQEVTMRCQPILGHNTVFWYRQTMMQGLELLAYFRNRAPLDDSGMPKDRFSAEMPDATLATLKIQPSEPRDSAVYFCASGLPVGEGSYEQYFGPGTRLTVT.

The chain joins TRBV7-9 to TRBJ1-6; TRBD1 aligns across 7 bases. Germline V CDR1 and CDR2: SEHNR, FQNEAQ (reference sequence). V was clipped by 8 bases and J by 9 bases; unmatched bases: 4. CDR3 length: 12 amino acids. The CDR3 DNA follows: TGTGCCAGCGACAGGGACACTTCACCCCTCCACTTT. It translates to CASDRDTSPLHF.

V is TRBV6-5 and J is TRBJ1-2; a possible D gene is TRBD1 (5 bases). CDR1 MNHEY and CDR2 SVGAGI come from the germline V gene. V lost 5 bases, J lost 4 bases, and 17 bases lay in between. The CDR3 has 15 amino acids. The CDR3 reads CASSHEAFQGYGYTF. CDR3 sequence (DNA): TGTGCCAGCAGTCACGAGGCGTTCCAGGGCTATGGCTACACCTTC.

The chain recombines TRBV9 with TRBJ1-1; no clear D gene. Trimming cost V 3 bases and J 1 base, with 10 bases left between them. The CDR3 consists of 14 residues. Germline V gives CDR1 SGDLS, CDR2 YYNGEE. Written as DNA, the CDR3 is TGTGCCAGCAGCGCCCAAGCGACGAACACTGAAGCTTTCTTT. This sequence encodes CASSAQATNTEAFF.